This T cell receptor (beta chain) was found in a study of identical twins. General study findings and limits: One should note that invariant MAIT and iNKT cells could partly confound zero-insertion analyses.

One entry per CDR3 protein results from TCRdb running MiXCR on the 5' RACE reads. The repertoire holds more than 400,000 distinct CDR3 sequences, with roughly 15% as singletons. The CDR3 runs to 16 residues. V dropped 1 base and J dropped 3; count of bases not matched to a gene: 6. The germline V gene has CDR1 MGHRA and CDR2 YSYEKL. A remark on this clonotype: As yet, its antigen is unknown.

The data also belong to a second study, concerning yellow fever vaccine responses in identical twins.

Sequenced sample: CD4+ T cells sorted from blood. The receptor comes from a woman under 30 in good health. The chain links TRBV4-1 to TRBJ2-3, with 8 bases matching TRBD1. The CDR3 coding sequence is TGCGCCAGCAGCCAAGTCGGCAGGGGGCCGACAGATACGCAGTATTTT. Its protein product is CASSQVGRGPTDTQYF.